Listed below are T cell receptor beta chains from one sample, sequenced in a study of cytomegalovirus exposure and HLA in healthy donors. Some clones are missing from TCRdb's copy, which holds only in-frame ones; the method was immunoSEQ multiplex PCR. The repertoire holds 55,000 to 80,000 clones, with about 85% as singletons. Sequencing was carried out using PBMCs. These receptors were collected from a female donor in good health and CMV-seronegative. Each CDR3 is given with its conserved first and last residue.

j_call: TRBJ2-3
v_call: TRBV28
cdr3_aa: CASSRTAGGGGPTDTQYF

j_call: TRBJ1-2
v_call: TRBV5-4
cdr3_aa: CASSLKGHSGARGYGYTF

j_call: TRBJ2-1
v_call: TRBV28
cdr3_aa: CASSLWREVYNEQFF

j_call: TRBJ2-1
v_call: TRBV5-1
cdr3_aa: CASSPGLAVSSYNEQFF

j_call: TRBJ2-7
v_call: TRBV5-6
cdr3_aa: CASSSASAGNYEQYF

j_call: TRBJ2-7
v_call: TRBV7-2
cdr3_aa: CASSRGGILLREQYF

j_call: TRBJ2-1
v_call: TRBV7-2
cdr3_aa: CASSFGTGVNEQFF

j_call: TRBJ1-5
v_call: TRBV7-2
cdr3_aa: CASSFSRAGGLNQPQHF

j_call: TRBJ2-7
v_call: TRBV7-9
cdr3_aa: CASSLGGGANNEQYF

j_call: TRBJ1-4
v_call: TRBV10-2
cdr3_aa: CASSDLWSSTNEKLFF

j_call: TRBJ1-5
v_call: TRBV11-2
cdr3_aa: CASSFNSDQPQHF

j_call: TRBJ2-1
v_call: TRBV27
cdr3_aa: CASSPRAGSSYNEQFF

j_call: TRBJ1-5
v_call: TRBV14
cdr3_aa: CASSPGVVGPQHF

j_call: TRBJ2-1
v_call: TRBV9
cdr3_aa: CASSVQGFEYNEQFF

j_call: TRBJ2-7
v_call: TRBV7-9
cdr3_aa: CASSGQPSSYEQYF

j_call: TRBJ1-1
v_call: TRBV18
cdr3_aa: CASSPPAGGVATEAFF

j_call: TRBJ2-6
v_call: TRBV18
cdr3_aa: CASSPSTGTVNSGANVLTF

j_call: TRBJ1-2
v_call: TRBV30
cdr3_aa: CASTTGRANYGYTF

j_call: TRBJ2-5
v_call: TRBV10-2
cdr3_aa: CASSETALEQYF

j_call: TRBJ2-1
v_call: TRBV5-1
cdr3_aa: CASRFGNSYNEQFF

j_call: TRBJ2-7
v_call: TRBV5-6
cdr3_aa: CASSLRRVGFYEQYF

j_call: TRBJ2-7
v_call: TRBV5-1
cdr3_aa: CASSLAGTGAGQYF

j_call: TRBJ2-7
v_call: TRBV28
cdr3_aa: CASSPAGWRPYKQYF

j_call: TRBJ2-1
v_call: TRBV27
cdr3_aa: CASRAGGGHEQLF

j_call: TRBJ2-3
v_call: TRBV29-1
cdr3_aa: CSVETSTQYF

j_call: TRBJ2-7
v_call: TRBV6-1
cdr3_aa: CASSERLPRTGDEQYF

j_call: TRBJ1-3
v_call: TRBV5-1
cdr3_aa: CASRESSGNTIYF

j_call: TRBJ2-3
v_call: TRBV19
cdr3_aa: CASSIGGRDTDTQYF

j_call: TRBJ1-1
v_call: TRBV7-8
cdr3_aa: CASSLGGKNTEAFF

j_call: TRBJ2-1
v_call: TRBV9
cdr3_aa: CASSVSGREQFF

j_call: TRBJ1-1
v_call: TRBV18
cdr3_aa: CASSLGILGTEAFF